The rows below give T cell receptor beta chains drawn from one sample of a study of blood T cell repertoires in COVID-19. The assay was immunoSEQ multiplex PCR, and TCRdb's table has in-frame clones only and misses some. Here the sample spans around 200,000 clones, around nine tenths being singletons. The sample consisted of peripheral blood. The receptors stem from a woman between 18 and 29 years old who had recovered from COVID-19. The CDR3 runs from the conserved cysteine through the conserved F or W. The D gene is left open where the match is weak. Only some rows state a clone size, as once, few, many or a class for expanded clones.

V gene,J gene,clone size,D gene,CDR3 DNA,CDR3 protein
TRBV5-1,TRBJ2-5,-,-,TGCGCCAGCAGCTTGGGAGGGGGGGATCTCCAAGAGACCCAGTACTTC,CASSLGGGDLQETQYF
TRBV11-2,TRBJ1-2,-,-,TGTGCCAGCAGCACAGGGATGGACTATGGCTACACCTTC,CASSTGMDYGYTF
TRBV25-1,TRBJ2-5,once,-,TGTGCCAGCAGCCTAGGGGGGGGAGGACAAGAGACCCAGTACTTC,CASSLGGGGQETQYF
TRBV11-2,TRBJ2-7,-,-,TGTGCCAGCAGCCCGCTGACAGGTCGTCTATCCTACGAGCAGTACTTC,CASSPLTGRLSYEQYF
TRBV3-1/TRBV3-2,TRBJ1-1,once,-,TGTGCCAGCACCCGGGACATTAGGGTGCGGGGGGAAGCTTTCTTT,CASTRDIRVRGEAFF
TRBV3-1/TRBV3-2,TRBJ1-3,-,-,TGTGCCAGCAGCCAAGATTCGGCAGGAGGGAACACCATATATTTT,CASSQDSAGGNTIYF
TRBV2,TRBJ1-2,many,-,TGTGCCAGCGACATCCGTAACTATGGCTACACCTTC,CASDIRNYGYTF
TRBV7-2,TRBJ1-2,-,TRBD1,TGTGCCAGCAGCTTAGACGGTACAGGGGGCTATGGCTACACCTTC,CASSLDGTGGYGYTF
TRBV9,TRBJ2-1,-,TRBD1,TGTGCCAGCACCGGGACAGGGCGGAATGAGCAGTTCTTC,CASTGTGRNEQFF
TRBV6-5,TRBJ1-1,-,TRBD1,TGTGCCAGCAGTTACTCGTTGGGACAGGGGGCCTGGGGAGCTTTCTTT,CASSYSLGQGAWGAFF
TRBV3-1/TRBV3-2,TRBJ1-1,once,TRBD1,TGTGCCAGCAAAGGGGGCAGGTATGAAGCTTTCTTT,CASKGGRYEAFF
TRBV25-1,TRBJ2-2,once,TRBD1,TGTGCCAGCAGTGAATCTCCCTCGGACAGGGGGAACACCGGGGAGCTGTTTTTT,CASSESPSDRGNTGELFF
TRBV4-3,TRBJ1-6,-,-,TGCGCCAGCAGCCAAGTCGTGGCGGAGAGCTCCTATAATTCACCCCTCCACTTT,CASSQVVAESSYNSPLHF
TRBV6-4,TRBJ2-2,-,-,TGTGCCAGCAGTGAATCTCGCATCGGTGAGCTGTTTTTT,CASSESRIGELFF
TRBV11-2,TRBJ1-2,-,-,TGTGCCAGCAGCTTAGATACCCGGTGGACTGGCTATGGCTACACCTTC,CASSLDTRWTGYGYTF
TRBV25-1,TRBJ1-5,-,-,TGTGCCAGCAGTGACAGCCTAGCAAATCAGCCCCAGCATTTT,CASSDSLANQPQHF
TRBV18,TRBJ1-2,once,-,TGTGCCAGCTCACCTCACAGGGACTATGGCTACACCTTC,CASSPHRDYGYTF
TRBV5-4,TRBJ2-7,-,TRBD2,TGTGCCAGCAGCGAAGCGGGGGAGAGTGAGCAGTACTTC,CASSEAGESEQYF
TRBV3-1/TRBV3-2,TRBJ2-5,-,-,TGTGCCAGCAGCCAAGATGAGGCCAGGGGAGAGACCCAGTACTTC,CASSQDEARGETQYF
TRBV13,TRBJ2-7,-,TRBD1,TGTGCCAGCAGATCGCGACAGGGAGCCACCTACGAGCAGTACTTC,CASRSRQGATYEQYF
TRBV2,TRBJ1-4,-,-,TGTGCCAGCAGTGAAGCGCTTGGAGGCCGAGAAAATGAAAAACTGTTTTTT,CASSEALGGRENEKLFF
TRBV29-1,TRBJ2-3,-,-,TGCAGCGTAGATGACTCCTCCCGGGGTGATACGCAGTATTTT,CSVDDSSRGDTQYF
TRBV27,TRBJ2-7,few,TRBD1,TGTGCCAGCAGCCGAAACCCGGGACAGAACTCCTACGAGCAGTACTTC,CASSRNPGQNSYEQYF
TRBV10-3,TRBJ2-7,-,-,TGTGCCATCAGTGAGTCCCGGGGCGGGATGAACTACGAGCAGTACTTC,CAISESRGGMNYEQYF
TRBV7-3,TRBJ2-3,-,-,TGTGCCAGCAGCTTATTCCCTAGCCCAGATACGCAGTATTTT,CASSLFPSPDTQYF
TRBV5-4,TRBJ2-7,-,TRBD2,TGTGCCAGCAGCCGCCTTAGCGGGAGGTTCTACGAGCAGTACTTC,CASSRLSGRFYEQYF
TRBV7-8,TRBJ2-2,-,TRBD2,TGTGCCAGCAGCCCCCCGTACTCTAGAGCGGGAGAAGTCGCCGGGGAGCTGTTTTTT,CASSPPYSRAGEVAGELFF
TRBV10-2,TRBJ2-2,-,TRBD2,TGCGCCAGCACGATGACTAGCGGGAGTCGAGGCGGGGAGCTGTTTTTT,CASTMTSGSRGGELFF
TRBV7-3,TRBJ2-7,-,-,TGTGCCAGCAGCCCTTCTAGGGACTTCGACGAGCAGTACTTC,CASSPSRDFDEQYF
TRBV10-3,TRBJ2-3,once,TRBD2,TGTGCCATCAGTGAGTTCCTTATAGCGGGAGTGGTGGATACGCAGTATTTT,CAISEFLIAGVVDTQYF
TRBV30,TRBJ1-4,-,-,TGTGCCTGGGCCCCAGGGGCGGAAAAACTGTTTTTT,CAWAPGAEKLFF
TRBV18,TRBJ2-7,-,-,TGTGCCAGCTCACCACAGGGGTACCACGAGCAGTACTTC,CASSPQGYHEQYF
TRBV19,TRBJ1-2,-,-,TGTGCCAGTAGTATGAGCTTTGGGACAAGGGGTGGCTACACCTTC,CASSMSFGTRGGYTF
TRBV7-9,TRBJ1-6,-,-,TGTGCCAGCAGCGTTCAGGGATGGAATTCACCCCTCCACTTT,CASSVQGWNSPLHF
TRBV12-3/TRBV12-4,TRBJ1-1,-,-,TGTGCCAGCAGACTAAGTTTGAACACTGAAGCTTTCTTT,CASRLSLNTEAFF
TRBV7-2,TRBJ1-2,-,TRBD1,TGTGCCAGCGGGGGACAGCGATCCCAAACGGAAGGCTACACCTTC,CASGGQRSQTEGYTF
TRBV9,TRBJ2-3,-,-,TGTGCCAGCAGCGTAGATTACGAGACAGATACGCAGTATTTT,CASSVDYETDTQYF
TRBV7-2,TRBJ1-6,-,-,TGTGCCAGCAGCTTAGTACAGAGCGGTTCCTATAATTCACCCCTCCACTTT,CASSLVQSGSYNSPLHF
TRBV5-4,TRBJ2-1,few,TRBD1,TGTGCCAGCAGTCCGGGACAGGGGACCTACAATGAGCAGTTCTTC,CASSPGQGTYNEQFF
TRBV18,TRBJ2-2,-,TRBD1,TGTGCCAGCTCACCATGGGTGGCTGGACAGGGGTCCGGGGAGCTGTTTTTT,CASSPWVAGQGSGELFF
TRBV7-6,TRBJ1-4,-,TRBD1,TGTGCCAGCAGCTTAGCAGGGGGCATAGGGACTAATGAAAAACTGTTTTTT,CASSLAGGIGTNEKLFF
TRBV19,TRBJ1-1,few,TRBD1,TGTGCCAGTGAATCGTACCACAGGGGGAACACTGAAGCTTTCTTT,CASESYHRGNTEAFF
TRBV29-1,TRBJ1-2,-,TRBD1,TGCAGCGTAAAACGGGAGGGGGCTGAAGGCTACACCTTC,CSVKREGAEGYTF
TRBV4-1,TRBJ2-2,-,-,TGCGCCAGCAGCCAAGATCCGGCGGAGACGAACACCGGGGAGCTGTTTTTT,CASSQDPAETNTGELFF
TRBV9,TRBJ2-3,-,-,TGTGCCAGCAGCGTAGCCGGGGCAGATACGCAGTATTTT,CASSVAGADTQYF
TRBV7-3,TRBJ1-2,-,-,TGTGCCAGCAGCTTAGGCCCAGGGAAGTATGGCTACACCTTC,CASSLGPGKYGYTF
TRBV7-9,TRBJ2-1,-,TRBD1,TGTGCCAGCAGCGTACTCAACAGGGGCGCTGAGCAGTTCTTC,CASSVLNRGAEQFF
TRBV28,TRBJ1-1,-,-,TGTGCCAGCAGTTTATGGGCAGGGACTGAAGCTTTCTTT,CASSLWAGTEAFF
TRBV24-1,TRBJ1-5,once,-,TGTGCCACCAGTGACAGATATAGCAATCAGCCCCAGCATTTT,CATSDRYSNQPQHF
TRBV23-1,TRBJ2-3,-,TRBD2,TGCGCCAGCAGTCAAAGGACGCTAGCGGTGGGCACAGATACGCAGTATTTT,CASSQRTLAVGTDTQYF
TRBV6-2/TRBV6-3,TRBJ1-2,-,-,TGTGCCAGCAGTTACTACCAAAACAGGGTTGTCAACTATGGCTACACCTTC,CASSYYQNRVVNYGYTF
TRBV5-1,TRBJ2-1,-,TRBD2,TGCGCCAGCAGCCCCGCGATAGCGGGAGTGGATGAGCAGTTCTTC,CASSPAIAGVDEQFF